This TCR beta chain was captured in a study of blood T cells in healthy people across ages. Study in general: Through template switching, about one barcoded beta molecule was captured per two T cells, as measured in model experiments.

The use of a sample-barcoded 5' primer and a J-beta primer mix characterized a second PCR of roughly 6 to 12 cycles. TCRdb passed the 5' RACE reads through MiXCR, listing each CDR3 protein once. The profile covers about 620,000 distinct CDR3 sequences, with roughly half appearing a single time and around an eighth taken by the ten largest. The draw of peripheral blood yielded approximately 11 milliliters from each donor. This TCR was recovered from a woman older than 75 in good health. The specimen was blood.

This chain's CDR3 is CSALGGSTGELFF. CDR3 sequence (DNA): TGCAGTGCCCTCGGCGGGAGCACCGGGGAGCTGTTTTTT. The V gene is TRBV20-1, the J gene TRBJ2-2, with TRBD2 matching over 7 bases. This CDR3 spans 13 amino acids. The germline V gene encodes CDR1 DFQATT and CDR2 SNEGSKA (reference sequence). Losses at the gene ends were 6 bases for V and 4 bases for J; bases not matched to a gene: 5.